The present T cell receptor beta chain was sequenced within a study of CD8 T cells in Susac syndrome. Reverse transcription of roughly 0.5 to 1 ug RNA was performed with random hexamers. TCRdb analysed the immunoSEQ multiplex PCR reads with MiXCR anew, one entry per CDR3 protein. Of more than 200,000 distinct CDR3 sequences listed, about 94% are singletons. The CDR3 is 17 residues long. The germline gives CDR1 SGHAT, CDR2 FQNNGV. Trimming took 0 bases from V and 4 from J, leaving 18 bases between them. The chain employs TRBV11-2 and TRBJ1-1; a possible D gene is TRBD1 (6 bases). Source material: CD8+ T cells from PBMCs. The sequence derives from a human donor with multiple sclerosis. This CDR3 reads CASSLDLSHRAPTEAFF. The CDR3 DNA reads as TGTGCCAGCAGCTTAGATCTAAGCCACAGGGCACCCACTGAAGCTTTCTTT.